This T cell receptor (beta chain) was identified in a study of T cells in Graves' hyperthyroidism and ophthalmopathy. Study information: Peripheral blood draws took place at initial diagnosis, ahead of any treatment. Study-wide results and caveats: Onset of ophthalmopathy came a median about 6.5 months after the model predicted it.

In regard to this clonotype: Its antigen is currently unknown.

Any patient presenting with uncontrolled infection, other autoimmune disease, pregnancy or lactation was left out. Amplification of TCR beta CDR3 regions used RNA as the template. HTBI primers were used for first-round RT-PCR of the TCR CDR3. One entry per CDR3 protein, called by TCRdb with MiXCR from the multiplex PCR reads. The sample contains 600,000 or so distinct CDR3 sequences, approximately 14% of which appear only once. V trimming: 0 bases; J trimming: 9 bases; junction bases outside the gene matches: 11. The CDR3 is made up of 16 amino acids. Per germline, CDR1 LGHDT and CDR2 YNNKEL (reference sequence).

The chain couples TRBV3-1 to TRBJ2-1, with 7 bases identical to TRBD2. The sequenced sample consisted of blood. The receptor was derived from a woman between 50 and 59 years old with Graves' ophthalmopathy. The CDR3 protein is CASSQDGAGVYGEQFF. As DNA, the CDR3 is TGTGCCAGCAGCCAAGATGGGGCGGGGGTTTACGGTGAGCAGTTCTTC.